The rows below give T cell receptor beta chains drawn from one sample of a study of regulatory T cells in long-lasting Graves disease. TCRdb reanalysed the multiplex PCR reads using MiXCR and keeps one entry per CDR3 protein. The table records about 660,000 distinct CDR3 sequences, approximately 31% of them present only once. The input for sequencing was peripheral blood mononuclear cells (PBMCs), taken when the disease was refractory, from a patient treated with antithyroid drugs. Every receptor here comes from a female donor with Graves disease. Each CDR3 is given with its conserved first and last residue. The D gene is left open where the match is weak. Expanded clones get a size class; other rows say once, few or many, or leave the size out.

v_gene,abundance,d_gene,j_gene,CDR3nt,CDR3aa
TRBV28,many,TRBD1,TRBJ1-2,TGTGCCAGCAGCCGCTCCGGGACAGGGGACTATGGCTACACCTTC,CASSRSGTGDYGYTF
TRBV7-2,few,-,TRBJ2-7,TGTGCCAGCAGCTTACCCAGGGGCGCGGTGTACGAGCAGTACTTC,CASSLPRGAVYEQYF
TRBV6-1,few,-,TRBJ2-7,TGTGCCAGCAGTCCCCCCGGGGCCGACGAGCAGTACTTC,CASSPPGADEQYF
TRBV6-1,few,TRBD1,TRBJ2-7,TGTGCCAGCAGTGGACAGGGGTGGTCCTACGAGCAGTACTTC,CASSGQGWSYEQYF
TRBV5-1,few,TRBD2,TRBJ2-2,TGCGCCAGCAGCTTGGGCGGGAGAGGCGCCGGGGAGCTGTTTTTT,CASSLGGRGAGELFF
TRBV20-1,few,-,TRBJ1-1,TGCAGTGCTACCTATTCGATGAACACTGAAGCTTTCTTT,CSATYSMNTEAFF
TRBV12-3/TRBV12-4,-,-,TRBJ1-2,TGTGCCAGCAGTCGAACAGGGCTTAATGGCTACACCTTC,CASSRTGLNGYTF
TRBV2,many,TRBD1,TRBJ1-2,TGTGCCAGCGTCGCTGACAGGGTGGATGGCTACACCTTC,CASVADRVDGYTF
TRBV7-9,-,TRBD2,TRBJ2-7,TGTGCCAGCATCCCGGGCGACGCGGGAGGCAACGAGCAGTACTTC,CASIPGDAGGNEQYF
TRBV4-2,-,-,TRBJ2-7,TGTGCCAGCAGCCAGTCTTATCGGACCAACTACGAGCAGTACTTC,CASSQSYRTNYEQYF
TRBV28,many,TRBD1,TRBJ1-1,TGTGCCAGCAGTTTGGTCCGGACAGGGCTGATGAACACTGAAGCTTTCTTT,CASSLVRTGLMNTEAFF
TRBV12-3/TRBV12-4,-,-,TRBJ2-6,TGTGCCAGCAGTTTTCGGGCTGGGGCCAACGTCCTGACTTTC,CASSFRAGANVLTF
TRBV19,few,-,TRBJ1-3,TGTGCCAGTAGGCTGGCCTCCTCTGGAAACACCATATATTTT,CASRLASSGNTIYF
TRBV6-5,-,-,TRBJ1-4,TGTGCCAGCAGTTATAGTCAGGGGCGGCCGGGGGAAAAACTGTTTTTT,CASSYSQGRPGEKLFF
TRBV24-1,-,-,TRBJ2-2,TGTGCCACCAGTGATCCCATGCGGAATTTACAGCTTAGGGGTCTGGACACCGGGGAGCTGTTTTTT,CATSDPMRNLQLRGLDTGELFF
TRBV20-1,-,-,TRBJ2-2,TGCAGTGCTACCGGGACACGCACCGGGGAGCTGTTTTTT,CSATGTRTGELFF
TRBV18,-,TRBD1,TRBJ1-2,TGTGCCAGCTCACCACTCCAGGGGGCGAACTATGGCTACACCTTC,CASSPLQGANYGYTF
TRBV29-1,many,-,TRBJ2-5,TGCAGCGTTGAAGAATGGCAGATACAAGAGACCCAGTACTTC,CSVEEWQIQETQYF
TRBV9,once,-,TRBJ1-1,TGTGCCAGCAGCGCCCGTGGACAGACGAACACTGAAGCTTTCTTT,CASSARGQTNTEAFF
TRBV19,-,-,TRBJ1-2,TGTGCCAGTAGCCAATACCGGGACATCACGTTC,CASSQYRDITF
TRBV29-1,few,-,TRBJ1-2,TGCAGCGTTGAAGACAGGAGAAAAGGGGGCTACACCTTC,CSVEDRRKGGYTF
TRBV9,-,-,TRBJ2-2,TGTGCCAGCAGCGCCAGACAGGTGAACACCGGGGAGCTGTGTTTT,CASSARQVNTGELCF
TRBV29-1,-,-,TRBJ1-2,TGCAGCGTCGACTTGAACAGGGATGGCTACACCTTC,CSVDLNRDGYTF
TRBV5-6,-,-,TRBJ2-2,TGTGCCAGCAGCTGGTGGTCTAGCCGGAACACCGGGGAGCTGTTTTTT,CASSWWSSRNTGELFF